Below are 10 T cell receptor beta chains sequenced from a single sample in a study of blood T cells in healthy people across ages. Using a J-beta primer mix together with a sample-barcoded 5' primer, a second PCR was run for 7 to 11 cycles. TCRdb passed the 5' RACE reads through MiXCR, listing each CDR3 protein once. The table has roughly 700,000 distinct CDR3 sequences, 49% seen once. Sequencing used blood. The source of these receptors is a woman aged 55-70 years in good health.

The chain carries TRBV11-3 and TRBJ2-1, with D possibly TRBD2 on 5 matching bases. Trimming removed 1 base from V and 1 base from J, with 11 bases in between. Germline values: CDR1 SGHNT, CDR2 YENEEA. The CDR3 totals 16 residues. The chain's CDR3 is CASSLGLGGSYNEQFF. CDR3 in DNA: TGTGCCAGCAGCTTAGGATTGGGCGGGTCCTACAATGAGCAGTTCTTC. Looking up the rest from reference TRBV11-3 and TRBJ2-1 gives the full variable domain: EAGVVQSPRYKIIEKKQPVAFWCNPISGHNTLYWYLQNLGQGPELLIRYENEEAVDDSQLPKDRFSAERLKGVDSTLKIQPAELGDSAVYLCASSLGLGGSYNEQFFGPGTRLTVL.

The chain combines TRBV3-1 with TRBJ2-7; 8 bases align to TRBD1. Germline V gene lookup returns CDR1 LGHDT and CDR2 YNNKEL (reference sequence). V shed 8 bases and J 0 bases; nucleotides not matched to a gene: 6. This CDR3 contains 14 residues. CDR3 loop: CASERTGFSYEQYF. In DNA, the CDR3 is TGTGCCAGCGAACGGACAGGGTTCTCCTACGAGCAGTACTTC.

This clonotype has only a few counts. The V and J genes are TRBV27 and TRBJ2-6, with D perhaps TRBD1 or TRBD2 (6 bases each). The CDR3 runs 16 residues. CDR1 MNHEY and CDR2 SMNVEV come from the germline V gene (reference sequence). V was cut by 5 bases and J by 2 bases, with 13 bases left in between. The CDR3 DNA sequence: TGTGCCAGCAGTACGATAAGGGGGGCTGGGGCCAACGTCCTGACTTTC. This sequence encodes CASSTIRGAGANVLTF. Supplemented by reference TRBV27 and TRBJ2-6, the full variable domain reads EAQVTQNPRYLITVTGKKLTVTCSQNMNHEYMSWYRQDPGLGLRQIYYSMNVEVTDKGDVPEGYKVSRKEKRNFPLILESPSPNQTSLYFCASSTIRGAGANVLTFGAGSRLTVL.

The chain recombines TRBV5-5 with TRBJ2-3; D gene uncertain. Germline CDR1 SGHKS, CDR2 YYEKEE (reference sequence). This CDR3 spans 17 amino acids. V gave up 1 base and J gave up 1 base, with 16 bases separating them. The CDR3 reads CASSLRADSGGTDTQYF. The CDR3 region has the DNA TGTGCCAGCAGCTTGCGGGCCGACTCTGGGGGCACAGATACGCAGTATTTT. Variable domain in full (rest from reference TRBV5-5 and TRBJ2-3): DAGVTQSPTHLIKTRGQQVTLRCSPISGHKSVSWYQQVLGQGPQFIFQYYEKEERGRGNFPDRFSARQFPNYSSELNVNALLLGDSALYLCASSLRADSGGTDTQYFGPGTRLTVL.

The chain has TRBV7-2 and TRBJ1-2; TRBD1 agrees at 9 bases. CDR3 length: 16 residues. CDR1 and CDR2 from the germline V gene are SGHTA and FQGNSA. V gave up 2 bases and J gave up 6 bases; unmatched junction bases: 10. The CDR3 region is CASSLRDRAKQHGYTF. For the CDR3, the DNA is TGTGCCAGCAGCTTAAGGGACAGGGCCAAGCAACATGGCTACACCTTC.

The chain carries TRBV9 and TRBJ2-3; perhaps TRBD2 as D (6 bases). This CDR3 spans 15 amino acids. Germline V gene sequence: CDR1 SGDLS, CDR2 YYNGEE. V was clipped by 7 bases and J by 3 bases, with 18 bases between them. The CDR3 nucleotides read TGTGCCAGCGGAGACGGCGGAGGGTGGACAGATACGCAGTATTTT. This sequence encodes CASGDGGGWTDTQYF.

The chain employs TRBV5-1 and TRBJ2-4; maybe TRBD1 (5 bases). Matching the DNA end better, TRBJ2-7 makes the J call doubtful. The CDR3 runs to 14 residues. CDR1 is SGHRS and CDR2 is YFSETQ in the germline V gene. CDR3 in amino acids: CASSVYPTEYEQYF. The CDR3 DNA reads as TGCGCCAGCAGCGTGTACCCGACAGAGTACGAGCAGTACTTC.

The V and J genes are TRBV7-2 and TRBJ2-5; the D gene could be TRBD1 or TRBD2 (6 bases each). The CDR3 has 15 amino acids. Trimming pared 1 base from V and 2 bases from J, leaving 11 bases between. Germline assignment: CDR1 SGHTA and CDR2 FQGNSA. CDR3 region: CASSLGLGQQETQYF. In nucleotides, the CDR3 is TGTGCCAGCAGCTTAGGACTAGGACAGCAAGAGACCCAGTACTTC.

V and J are TRBV20-1 and TRBJ2-1; 13 positions match TRBD2. Germline V gene lookup returns CDR1 DFQATT and CDR2 SNEGSKA (reference sequence). The ends lost 5 bases at V and 5 bases at J; junction bases unmatched: 3. The CDR3 consists of 14 residues. The CDR3 DNA reads as TGCAGTGCTCTGACTAGCGGGAGGAACAATGAGCAGTTCTTC. Its protein is CSALTSGRNNEQFF.

This clonotype was detected only a few times. The chain uses TRBV4-3 and TRBJ2-7; possibly TRBD2 for D (5 bases). Looked up from germline, CDR1 is LGHNA and CDR2 is YSLEER. Trimming cost V 1 base and J 1 base, with 11 bases left between them. The CDR3 runs 15 residues. The CDR3 loop is CASSQVLDSSYEQYF. In DNA form, the CDR3 reads TGCGCCAGCAGCCAAGTTCTGGACTCGTCCTACGAGCAGTACTTC.